This T cell receptor beta chain was captured in a study of OX40 agonist ivuxolimab in advanced cancers. With baseline, cycle 4 day 1, and cycle 7 day 1 as timepoints, blood was sampled. About this clone itself: The target antigen is unknown.

V lost 4 bases to trimming and J lost 1 base, with 14 bases between them. Germline loops: CDR1 GTSNPN, CDR2 SVGIG (reference sequence). The CDR3 length is 14 residues. Study observations and caveats: Average numbers of expanded clones were greater in CD8+ T cells than in CD4+. The investigators did not determine what antigen specificity the expanded peripheral T cells had.

Some clones are missing from TCRdb's copy, which holds only in-frame ones; the method was immunoSEQ multiplex PCR. The repertoire holds tens of thousands of clones, about 91% seen once, with over 2% in the top ten. Sequenced material: CD4+ or CD8+ T cells sorted from blood, taken in a trial of the OX40 agonist ivuxolimab. The V call is TRBV30, the J call TRBJ2-7; D unclear. The TCR sequence derives from an adult with an advanced solid tumor such as melanoma, head and neck, liver or kidney cancer. In DNA form, the CDR3 reads TGTGCCTGGACCTCGGTCGTGTGGTCCTACGAGCAGTACTTC. Amino acid sequence: CAWTSVVWSYEQYF.